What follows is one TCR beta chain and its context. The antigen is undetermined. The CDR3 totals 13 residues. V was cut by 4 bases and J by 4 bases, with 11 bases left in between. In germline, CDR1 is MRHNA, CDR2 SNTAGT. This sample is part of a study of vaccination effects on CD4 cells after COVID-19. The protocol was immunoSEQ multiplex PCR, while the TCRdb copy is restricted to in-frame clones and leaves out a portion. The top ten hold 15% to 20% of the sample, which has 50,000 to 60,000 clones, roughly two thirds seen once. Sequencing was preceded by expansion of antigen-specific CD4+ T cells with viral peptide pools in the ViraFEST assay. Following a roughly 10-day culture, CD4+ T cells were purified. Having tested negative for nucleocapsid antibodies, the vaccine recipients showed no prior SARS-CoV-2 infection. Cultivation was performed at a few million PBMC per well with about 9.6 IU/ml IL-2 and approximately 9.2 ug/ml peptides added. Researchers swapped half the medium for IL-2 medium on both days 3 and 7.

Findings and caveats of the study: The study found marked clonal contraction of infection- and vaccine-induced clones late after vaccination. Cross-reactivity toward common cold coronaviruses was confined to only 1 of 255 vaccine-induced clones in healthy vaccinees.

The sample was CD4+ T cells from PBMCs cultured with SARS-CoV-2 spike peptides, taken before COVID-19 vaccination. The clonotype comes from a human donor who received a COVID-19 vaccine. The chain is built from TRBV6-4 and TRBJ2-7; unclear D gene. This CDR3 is CASSVSIGYEQYF. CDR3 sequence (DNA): TGTGCCAGCAGTGTCTCTATAGGGTACGAGCAGTACTTC.